A selection of T cell receptor beta chains follows, all from one sample in a study of cytomegalovirus exposure and HLA in healthy donors. Here immunoSEQ multiplex PCR was the method, and the copy in TCRdb shows in-frame clones only, minus some. The profile shows about 280,000 clones, around 90% of them singletons. Input material: PBMCs. The receptors originated from a woman aged 18-29 years in good health and CMV-seronegative. Both conserved end residues are part of each CDR3. The D gene is left open where the match is weak. Size values are once, few and many counts, or a class for expanded clones, and some rows have none.

clone_size	d_call	v_call	j_call	cdr3_length	cdr3_nt	cdr3_aa
NA	TRBD2	TRBV13	TRBJ2-3	17	TGTGCCAGCAGCTCCTGGGGCGGGGGGGCCTTCCGAGATACGCAGTATTTT	CASSSWGGGAFRDTQYF
NA	NA	TRBV29-1	TRBJ1-4	12	TGCAGCGCTGGGGAGGGGACTGAAAAACTGTTTTTT	CSAGEGTEKLFF
NA	TRBD2	TRBV15	TRBJ2-7	15	TGTGCCACCAGCAGAGATGCGGCTAGCGGGGGGACGCAGTACTTC	CATSRDAASGGTQYF
NA	NA	TRBV11-3	TRBJ1-5	14	TGTGCCAGCAGCTTAGGGGCGGAGGATCAGCCCCAGCATTTT	CASSLGAEDQPQHF
NA	TRBD2	TRBV5-1	TRBJ2-3	17	TGCGCCAGCAGTAAAGGACTAGCGGGGACTTCCACAGATACGCAGTATTTT	CASSKGLAGTSTDTQYF
NA	NA	TRBV6-5	TRBJ2-2	14	TGTGCCAGCAGCCGGGACATTAACACCGGGGAGCTGTTTTTT	CASSRDINTGELFF
NA	TRBD1	TRBV11-1	TRBJ1-1	17	TGTGCCAGCAGCTTCGGTGGGACAGGCCCTGCAGGCACTGAAGCTTTCTTT	CASSFGGTGPAGTEAFF
NA	NA	TRBV7-9	TRBJ1-1	14	TGTTCCAGCAGCTTACTAGGAGCTCTCACTGAAGCTTTCTTT	CSSSLLGALTEAFF
NA	NA	TRBV5-1	TRBJ2-7	13	TGCGCCAGCAGCTTGGGGGGCGCGAACGAGCAGTACTTC	CASSLGGANEQYF
NA	TRBD2	TRBV10-1	TRBJ2-1	14	TGCGCCAGCAGTGACGGGGGGGATAGGAATGAGCAGTTCTTC	CASSDGGDRNEQFF
once	NA	TRBV5-1	TRBJ2-5	16	TGCGCCAGCAGTGGTAGGGACAACTCTGGCTGGGAGACCCAGTACTTC	CASSGRDNSGWETQYF
NA	TRBD2	TRBV9	TRBJ2-3	16	TGTGCCAGCAGCGTAGGAACTAGCGGGGTGTTAGATACGCAGTATTTT	CASSVGTSGVLDTQYF
NA	NA	TRBV5-1	TRBJ2-1	12	TGCGCCAGCAGCTTTAGCAACAATGAGCAGTTCTTC	CASSFSNNEQFF
once	NA	TRBV18	TRBJ2-3	12	TGTGCCAGCTCACCTTATACAGATACGCAGTATTTT	CASSPYTDTQYF
NA	TRBD2	TRBV2	TRBJ2-3	16	TGTGCCAGCACAGGGCCGGCGGGGGGACGGTTGGATACGCAGTATTTT	CASTGPAGGRLDTQYF
NA	NA	TRBV29-1	TRBJ1-1	12	TGCAGCGTTCCTACAGAGAACACCGAAGCTTTCTTT	CSVPTENTEAFF
NA	NA	TRBV7-3	TRBJ2-1	14	TGTGCCAGCAGTTTCGGAGGGATGGACAATGAGCAGTTCTTC	CASSFGGMDNEQFF
NA	TRBD1	TRBV5-3	TRBJ2-7	15	TGTGCCAGAAGCTCCCGGGACAGGGCGTACTACGAGCAGTACTTC	CARSSRDRAYYEQYF
few	NA	TRBV27	TRBJ1-5	15	TGTGCCAGCAGCCCGGGGGGGCATAGCAATCAGCCCCAGCATTTT	CASSPGGHSNQPQHF
NA	NA	TRBV7-3	TRBJ1-1	14	TGTGCCAGCAGCTTAGGACAGAGGGGCACTGAAGCTTTCTTT	CASSLGQRGTEAFF
NA	NA	TRBV19	TRBJ1-3	15	TGTGCCAGTAGTACCACCAGGGTCTCTGGAAACACCATATATTTT	CASSTTRVSGNTIYF
NA	TRBD1	TRBV28	TRBJ1-6	14	TGTGCCAGCAGAACAGGGGGCGCGATATCACCCCTCCACTTT	CASRTGGAISPLHF
NA	TRBD1	TRBV9	TRBJ2-2	21	TGTGCCAGCAGTGTTGAAGTGGGACAGGGTAAAAAGATTATGAACACCGGGGAGCTGTTTTTT	CASSVEVGQGKKIMNTGELFF
few	NA	TRBV6-5	TRBJ2-6	16	TGTGCCAGCAGTTACTTGACGGGGTCTGGGGCCAACGTCCTGACTTTC	CASSYLTGSGANVLTF
NA	TRBD1	TRBV5-6	TRBJ1-4	16	TGTGCCAGCAGCTCGGGGACAGGGGGCGGACGGGAAAAACTGTTTTTT	CASSSGTGGGREKLFF
NA	NA	TRBV11-2	TRBJ2-7	13	TGTGCCAGCAGCTCCGGGGGGCCCTACGAGCAGTACTTC	CASSSGGPYEQYF
NA	NA	TRBV4-2	TRBJ1-5	15	TGTGCCAGCAGCCAAGAGGCAGGTAGCAATCAGCCCCAGCATTTT	CASSQEAGSNQPQHF
NA	NA	TRBV27	TRBJ2-7	14	TGTGCCAGCAGTTTACTAGGTTACTCATACGAGCAGTACTTC	CASSLLGYSYEQYF
NA	TRBD1	TRBV11-3	TRBJ1-2	15	TGTGCCAGCAGCATAACAAACTCGGGACAGTATGGCTACACCTTC	CASSITNSGQYGYTF
once	NA	TRBV2	TRBJ2-5	14	TGTGCCAGCGGAATAGGAGGGAGCCGAGAGGCCCAGTACTTC	CASGIGGSREAQYF
NA	NA	TRBV6-1	TRBJ1-5	15	TGTGCCAGCCGATACGAAGGGGCAGACAATCAGCCCCAGCATTTT	CASRYEGADNQPQHF
NA	NA	TRBV4-1	TRBJ1-4	13	TGCGCCAGCAGCCAAGTGGGCTTTGGAAAACTGTTTTTT	CASSQVGFGKLFF
few	NA	TRBV5-4	TRBJ2-3	13	TGTGCCAGCAGCTTGGCCGGCACAGATACGCAGTATTTT	CASSLAGTDTQYF
NA	TRBD1	TRBV5-1	TRBJ1-2	14	TGCGCCAGCAGCTTGGCTGGGACAGGGGATGGCTACACCTTC	CASSLAGTGDGYTF
NA	TRBD1	TRBV25-1	TRBJ2-2	16	TGTGCCAGCAGTGACAGGACAGGGGATAAAACCGGGGAGCTGTTTTTT	CASSDRTGDKTGELFF
once	TRBD1	TRBV15	TRBJ1-5	15	TGTGCCACCAGCAGAGGGACAGGGATGGGTCAGCCCCAGCATTTT	CATSRGTGMGQPQHF
once	NA	TRBV5-4	TRBJ1-5	16	TGTGCCAGCAGCTCGATGGGGGGAGAGGGCAATCAGCCCCAGCATTTT	CASSSMGGEGNQPQHF
NA	NA	TRBV2	TRBJ1-4	17	TGTGCCAGCAGTGAAGGTGGAGGGGATGCAACTAATGAAAAACTGTTTTTT	CASSEGGGDATNEKLFF
NA	NA	TRBV6-5	TRBJ1-6	14	TGTGCCACCCATCTCGGACAGTACAATTCACCCCTCCACTTT	CATHLGQYNSPLHF
NA	NA	TRBV13	TRBJ2-2	16	TGTGCCAGCAGCAGAGGAACAATGGGGCCCACCGGGGAGCTGTTTTTT	CASSRGTMGPTGELFF
NA	TRBD2	TRBV11-3	TRBJ2-5	17	TGTGCCAGCAGCTTAGCCAGGACTAGCGGGGGACAAGAGACCCAGTACTTC	CASSLARTSGGQETQYF
NA	TRBD1	TRBV5-1	TRBJ2-7	15	TGCGCCAGCAGCGCGGGACAGGGGGCAACCTACGAGCAGTACTTC	CASSAGQGATYEQYF
NA	NA	TRBV7-7	TRBJ2-1	13	TGTGCTAGCAGCCAAAGCCCGGACAGAGGGCAGCTCTTC	CASSQSPDRGQLF
NA	NA	TRBV19	TRBJ1-1	14	TGTGCCAGTAGTATGAGCCAGGGGTTGTGGGAAGCTTTCTTT	CASSMSQGLWEAFF
NA	TRBD1	TRBV15	TRBJ1-5	18	TGTGCCACCAGTTGGGACGACGCCTTTACAGGGGGCGAACAGCCCCAGCATTTT	CATSWDDAFTGGEQPQHF
NA	TRBD2	TRBV11-2	TRBJ2-3	16	TGTGCCAGCAGCTCCGGGACTAGCGGGGTCACAGATACGCAGTATTTT	CASSSGTSGVTDTQYF
NA	TRBD2	TRBV5-1	TRBJ2-7	15	TGCGCCAGCAGCTTGGGAGGCGGGGGGACCTACGAGCAGTACTTC	CASSLGGGGTYEQYF
NA	NA	TRBV5-6	TRBJ1-1	14	TGTGCCAGCAGCTGGGGCCAGGGGAACACTGAAGCTTTCTTT	CASSWGQGNTEAFF
NA	NA	TRBV11-2	TRBJ2-7	16	TGTGCCAGCAGCCCCGAATACTGGCGGGGTTCCTACGAGCAGTACTTC	CASSPEYWRGSYEQYF
NA	NA	TRBV5-4	TRBJ2-3	14	TGTGCCAGCAGCTCTGGACTTTCCACAGATACGCAGTATTTT	CASSSGLSTDTQYF
few	TRBD2	TRBV29-1	TRBJ2-1	13	TGCAGCCTTAGCGGGGGACGTCACAATGAGCAGTTCTTC	CSLSGGRHNEQFF
NA	TRBD2	TRBV5-1	TRBJ2-3	14	TGCGCCAGCAGCTTTAGCGGGGGGGCAGATACGCAGTATTTT	CASSFSGGADTQYF